This entry concerns a single T cell receptor beta chain. This sample is drawn from a study of spatial heterogeneity in lung cancer. TCRdb reprocessed the 5' RACE reads via MiXCR and lists one record per CDR3 protein. The sample shows tens of thousands of distinct CDR3 sequences, about 4.6% of them seen only once. In germline, CDR1 is LGHDT, CDR2 YNNKEL (reference sequence). Trimming removed 5 bases from V and 4 bases from J; junction bases left unmatched: 8. There are 15 residues in the CDR3. Time point in this sample: sample taken at primary tumor resection. Unsorted samples of tumor, nontumor lung or frozen PBMC had their whole RNA sequenced.

Sample: PBMCs, taken at surgery. The chain uses TRBV3-1 and TRBJ1-5, with TRBD1 identical over 7 bases. The receptor was derived from a male donor with early-stage non-small cell lung cancer. The CDR3 loop is CASSYASGGNQPQHF. The CDR3, as DNA: TGTGCCAGCAGCTATGCCTCAGGGGGTAATCAGCCCCAGCATTTT.